This TCR beta chain was obtained from a study of cytomegalovirus exposure and HLA in healthy donors (TCRdb year 2017). In the study overall: In an earlier analysis of approximately 500 of the donors, roughly 300 Gb of sequence data and approximately 100 million unique TCR beta sequences from 150 million to 200 million T cells were reported. Approximately 300 gigabases of sequencing data and approximately 92 million unique TCR sequences made up an early release that covered approximately 650 HLA-typed donors. Among the roughly 390 genotyped donors, around 81% belonged to the genetic ancestry cluster associated with self-reported Caucasian donors. The study aimed to test whether signatures of past pathogen exposure could be identified by cataloging public T cell receptors. Using immunosequencing, the study profiled T cell repertoires from 640 or so subjects and related those repertoires to cytomegalovirus serostatus. Besides the first cohort of 500 to 700 subjects, a separate validation cohort made up of roughly 120 different subjects was used. To predict cytomegalovirus infection status, the study brought together high-throughput TCR immunosequencing, statistical association of individual TCRs with disease status, and machine learning. A later analysis re-analyzed previously published TCR beta repertoires from 660 or so donors and added high-resolution HLA genotyping to study TCR occurrence patterns. Rather than using new phenotypic data, the later analysis identified candidate immune exposures from TCR beta sequences and from how often those sequences occurred across donors. An earlier analysis of 500 to 750 of the donors applied high-throughput TCR beta sequencing to assess whether each TCR beta V gene segment acted as functional or pseudogenic. Donor age, sex, ethnicity and CMV serostatus were collected together with the repertoire data. A later genetic analysis took genome-wide SNP genotypes for about 55% of the 666 donors and used that subset as a discovery cohort. All discovery cohort repertoires had been generated on a single sequencing platform. Class I and class II HLA loci were covered by the typing at four-digit resolution. The number of typed donors differed by locus: about 620-640 for A, B, C, DRB1 and DQB1; 522 for DQA1; some 590 for DPA1; and around 490 for DPB1. Four or five DR-DQ haplotypes were treated as single units for association and clustering because of strong linkage in the cohort. Among around 400 genotyped donors of the cohort, an average of roughly 230,000 unique TCR beta nucleotide sequences was sequenced per donor, of which about 19% were non-productive. Beyond this particular receptor, the publication reports: A total of roughly 160 TCR beta chains were listed by the study as associated with cytomegalovirus. A group of highly shared sequence variants was considered likely to be a technical artifact of the sequencing pipeline. Cytomegalovirus status was reported to be diagnosed by the classifier with high specificity and sensitivity in both the original and validation cohorts. Most TCR sequences were seen in very few donors, while some public TCRs were found in many individuals. According to the authors, the approach could potentially be generalized to other disease states and immunological phenotypes. Because the 87-base-pair reads could not distinguish some IMGT-functional V segments, including TRBV6-2 and TRBV6-3, those segments were excluded. Compared with the roughly 670-donor mean, donors in an Asian-associated ancestry cluster had fewer N-insertions in productive TCRs, according to a later genetic analysis. A later genetic analysis associated a missense DCLRE1C variant with V-gene and J-gene trimming of TCR beta chains, and an independent cohort replicated the association. In a later analysis, the rate of TCR association differed among HLA loci, with DRB1 alleles having the most associated TCRs and HLA-C alleles having the fewest. Immune exposure information for the cohort was limited to CMV serostatus. According to a later analysis, most CMV-associated TCR beta chains appeared to be HLA-restricted, and the HLA associations seemed to be driven largely by CMV exposure. In vitro tests confirmed that a few of the cytomegalovirus-associated TCR beta chains recognize cytomegalovirus antigens. Compared with equally common non-associated chains, HLA-associated TCR beta chains in a later analysis were more clonally expanded and had lower generation probabilities. Presence/absence analyses assumed roughly uniform sequencing depth across donors, an assumption that may not hold. According to a later analysis, parvovirus B19, influenza, CMV and Epstein-Barr virus appeared linked to several top co-occurrence clusters. Linkage disequilibrium might explain the correlated functional status among segregating V segments, but an unknown experimental factor could not be excluded. The earlier analysis of some 560 of the donors excluded roughly 17 rarely observed V segments, including chromosome 9 orphons, because counts were too low. Because some donors lacked HLA typing at each locus, the association tests relied only on the typed subset. Only TCR beta chains were sequenced in this cohort, and the absence of alpha or paired-chain data limited detectable features. At a false discovery rate of 0.05, a later analysis linked fewer than 20,000 TCR beta sequences to specific HLA alleles. When HLA alleles, especially DR and DQ, strongly co-occurred, TCR associations were difficult to assign to individual alleles. A further reported finding was that TCR beta sequences accurately predicted the HLA-A and HLA-B alleles for most subjects in the first cohort. In an earlier analysis of some 500 of the donors, most TCR beta V segments appeared in productive rearrangements about 90% or about 30% of the time, broadly matching IMGT annotations.

The cohort was made up of 666 healthy bone marrow donors. Cohort members were all nominally healthy when sampled, although unrecorded immune exposures were likely present. Of the approximately 670 cohort members, 250 to 300 had positive CMV serostatus and about 330 had negative CMV serostatus, and CMV serostatus was not recorded for the donor. A peripheral blood sample was collected from each donor, and TCR beta sequencing was performed on peripheral blood mononuclear cells. Genomic DNA extraction from the blood cell samples was performed with the Qiagen DNeasy Blood Extraction Kit. Based on the germline V gene, the CDR1 and CDR2 sequences are SGHTA and FQGTGA. From the cysteine through the phenylalanine, the CDR3 covers 11 amino acids. Left in the record is the CDR3 DNA by itself, 33 bases read in frame from the first base. The V and J ends are trimmed by 6 bases and 8 bases, leaving 10 bases between them.

Receptors were amplified or captured by the immunoSEQ multiplex PCR assay. The multiplex PCR relied on a mix of 60 forward primers for TCR Vbeta segments and 13 reverse primers for TCR Jbeta segments. Amplification of the CDR3 region of rearranged TCR beta genes was performed with a multiplex PCR assay on genomic DNA. The Illumina HiSeq System was used to sequence the amplified TCR beta libraries as 87-base-pair reads. Under the source paper's analysis protocol: A later analysis tallied 75 million to 95 million unique TCR beta chains across the 666 repertoires, and around 10 million of those chains were shared by two or more donors. Raw reads were error-corrected and collapsed into unique sequences with a nearest-neighbor algorithm that merged closely related sequences to remove PCR and sequencing errors. V, D and J gene segments were assigned by aligning CDR3 sequences to IMGT reference sequences. For a sequence to be retained, at least a six-nucleotide match to both a V gene segment and a J gene segment was required. A rearrangement counted as productive if the CDR3 had no stop codons and remained in frame with V and J, and every other rearrangement counted as non-productive. CDR3 was defined according to IMGT convention as the region running from the second conserved V-encoded cysteine to the conserved J-encoded phenylalanine. The earlier analysis of about 590 of the donors excluded sequences that lacked an unambiguous match to a single V gene segment. An earlier analysis of 450 to 650 of the donors called V segments functional above 56.7% productive rearrangements and segregating when the between-donor standard deviation exceeded 5%. A statistical classification framework was developed to diagnose cytomegalovirus status using the catalog of TCR beta chain sequences. A later analysis assigned V and J genes by comparing TCR nucleotide sequences with IMGT/GENE-DB human TR gene sequences. In a later analysis, CDR3 sequences and most-parsimonious VDJ recombination scenarios were assigned using the TCRdist pipeline. In a later analysis, every TCR beta chain was defined by the combination of its CDR3 amino acid sequence and its V-gene family, and reads without a unique V-gene family were dropped. A later analysis removed 592 highly shared, low-generation-probability nucleotide sequences to deal with suspected cross-contamination and a sequencing artifact. In a later analysis, a clonal expansion index for each public chain was calculated from normalized within-repertoire ranks of inferred template counts. Generation probabilities in a later analysis came from a VDJ recombination model fitted to out-of-frame rearrangements, and those results were checked against IGoR. Hypergeometric tests were used in a later analysis to score TCR-TCR, TCR-HLA and TCR-CMV co-occurrence, with a repertoire-size bias correction applied to the TCR pairs. In a later analysis, false discovery rates were estimated by permuting HLA or CMV assignments 20 times. In a later analysis, co-occurring TCRs were grouped using DBSCAN, and TCRdist sequence similarity was added for clustering within HLA-allele-positive subsets. Repertoires with fewer than 30,000 or more than 120,000 public chains, plus five repertoires with anomalous nucleotide sharing, were excluded from co-occurrence clustering. In its TCRdb copy, this immuneACCESS table keeps in-frame sequences only and misses some clones. Where compared with another copy, unresolved V genes explain less than half of these, and the others have no known cause. V, J and clone size reflect that table, while D and trimming were determined from the DNA. The sample has around 91,000 clones on record, 60% to 65% of them singletons. The ten biggest clones cover roughly 2.5% of the sample.

Points on this clone: No antigen is known for it. Per-base quality was not reported, and no clone a single base away is much larger than it.

In this chain, TRBV7-3 is recombined with TRBJ1-1, with a weak D call of TRBD1 (6 bases match). This sequence originates from a human donor in good health. Material: PBMCs. The DNA reads as follows: TGTGCCAGCAGATCCGGGACAGAAGCTTTCTTT. It specifies CASRSGTEAFF. The CDR3 plus the reference TRBV7-3 and TRBJ1-1 genes for the other parts give the full variable domain: GAGVSQTPSNKVTEKGKYVELRCDPISGHTALYWYRQSLGQGPEFLIYFQGTGAADDSGLPNDRFFAVRPEGSVSTLKIQRTERGDSAVYLCASRSGTEAFFGQGTRLTVV.